This TCR beta chain came from a study of beta chain features in type 1 diabetes. What was sequenced were expressed TCRB transcripts, since all of the isolated RNA had been reverse transcribed. The method was immunoSEQ multiplex PCR; TCRdb's version includes in-frame clones alone and lacks a portion of them. Of hundreds of thousands of clones detected, roughly 17% appear once; the ten largest clones hold about 0.025%. Trimming removed 1 base at V and 4 bases at J, with 21 bases between. This CDR3 has 18 residues. Germline loops: CDR1 LGHNA, CDR2 YSLEER. This chain uses TRBV4-3 with TRBJ2-3, with D perhaps matching TRBD1 (7 bases). The sample consisted of naive CD4+ T cells from blood. The receptor's source is a woman aged 18-29 years in good health. CDR3 DNA sequence: TGCGCCAGCAGCCAAGGCCTCTCGGCAGGGGGAGGCGCAGATACGCAGTATTTT. It is translated as CASSQGLSAGGGADTQYF.